The 20 T cell receptor beta chains below were found in one sample sequenced in a study of T cell repertoires in cytomegalovirus infection. These receptors' targets are unknown. TCRdb re-called the reads with MiXCR, one entry per CDR3 protein. The top ten clones hold about 81% of a sample with roughly 120,000 distinct CDR3 sequences, around 30% of them seen once. The sample was CD8+ T cells from cultured PBMCs, taken from culture after CMV antigen stimulation. The receptor set was obtained from a human donor in good health (CMV status not recorded). Some clones in this sample may be carry-over from other donors' samples.

Here the CDR3 reads CASSFSNSYNEQFF. CDR3 nucleotide sequence: TGTGCCAGCAGCTTTAGTAACTCCTACAATGAGCAGTTCTTC. V is TRBV5-4 and J is TRBJ2-1; D is undetermined. V lost 2 bases and J lost 0, with 6 bases in between. CDR3 length equals 14 residues. Germline V gives CDR1 SGHNT, CDR2 YYREEE (reference sequence).

The chain carries TRBV9 and TRBJ1-2; D possibly corresponds to TRBD1 (6 bases). CDR1 SGDLS and CDR2 YYNGEE come from the germline V gene. Trimming left V 0 bases short and J 4 bases short, with 13 bases between. The CDR3 runs 15 residues. As DNA, the CDR3 is TGTGCCAGCAGCGTAGACTCGGACAGTGTCTATGGCTACACCTTC. Translating it yields CASSVDSDSVYGYTF.

The rearrangement links TRBV29-1 to TRBJ2-3; possibly TRBD2 for D (6 bases). Germline lookup yields CDR1 SQVTM and CDR2 ANQGSEA. The V gene lost 8 bases and the J gene lost 6 bases, with 21 bases spanning the gap. This CDR3 comprises 14 residues. The CDR3 DNA reads as TGCAGCTTCTTGGGGAGGCGGTTTGGGGATACGCAGTATTTT. Translating gives CSFLGRRFGDTQYF.

The chain joins TRBV6-5 to TRBJ2-5; TRBD1 might be the D (5 bases). Germline CDR1 is MNHEY and CDR2 is SVGAGI. This CDR3 comprises 17 residues. Trimming stripped 6 bases from V and 0 bases from J, with 20 bases between. The CDR3 DNA follows: TGTGCCAGCAGCCCCTGGGAACAGGTTCCGTACCAAGAGACCCAGTACTTC. It specifies CASSPWEQVPYQETQYF.

This chain links TRBV7-9 with TRBJ1-1; possible D gene TRBD1, 6 bases. The CDR3 consists of 15 residues. Germline values: CDR1 SEHNR, CDR2 FQNEAQ (reference sequence). V was shortened by 0 bases and J by 1 base, with 9 bases between the two germline ends. The CDR3 DNA sequence: TGTGCCAGCAGCTTAGCAACAGGGAGGAACACTGAAGCTTTCTTT. This translates into CASSLATGRNTEAFF.

This clonotype was counted between two and nine times. This chain joins TRBV19 and TRBJ1-1, with a weak D call TRBD1 (5 bases). Germline V gene sequence: CDR1 LNHDA, CDR2 SQIVND (reference sequence). Trimming removed 0 bases from V and 3 bases from J, with 11 bases in between. This CDR3 comprises 15 residues. The CDR3 bases are TGTGCCAGTAGTATAGATGGGGACCTGGACACTGAAGCTTTCTTT. Protein product: CASSIDGDLDTEAFF.

In this sample, this clonotype turned up a few times. V and J are TRBV12-3 or TRBV12-4 and TRBJ2-2; no firm D call. The CDR3 is 14 residues long. Trimming took 3 bases from V and 5 from J, leaving 10 bases between them. For the CDR3, the DNA is TGTGCCAGCAGTTTTAAGGGTATAACCGGGGAGCTGTTTTTT. This translates into CASSFKGITGELFF.

This clonotype appeared once. The chain joins TRBV27 to TRBJ1-5; 8 bases are shared with TRBD1. Germline V gene lookup returns CDR1 MNHEY and CDR2 SMNVEV (reference sequence). The V segment lost 11 bases and the J segment 1 base; nucleotides outside the gene matches: 10. There are 15 residues in the CDR3. Written as DNA, the CDR3 is TGTGCCTGTTCAGGGGGCTCGTGGAGCAATCAGCCCCAGCATTTT. Amino acids: CACSGGSWSNQPQHF.

This clonotype was counted only a few times. The chain has TRBV24-1 and TRBJ1-5, with 11 bases fitting TRBD1. Germline CDR1 and CDR2: KGHDR and SFDVKD. This CDR3 region has 21 residues. The J segment lost 2 bases and the V segment lost 5 bases, leaving 19 bases of the junction unmatched. This CDR3 reads CATSAPTSGDRGIVGNQPQHF. CDR3 coding DNA: TGTGCCACCAGTGCCCCGACATCCGGGGACAGGGGGATAGTAGGCAATCAGCCCCAGCATTTT.

This clonotype was recorded at least ten times. The chain joins TRBV4-1 to TRBJ2-1; 9 nucleotides agree with TRBD2. This CDR3 comprises 15 residues. From germline, CDR1 is MGHRA and CDR2 YSYEKL. The trim removed 3 bases at V and 8 bases at J, leaving 8 bases unmatched. CDR3 bases: TGCGCCAGCAGCCAGGCCGGGACTAGCATAGATGAGCAGTTCTTC. It yields the protein CASSQAGTSIDEQFF.

J is TRBJ1-4 and V is TRBV6-5, with a possible D match to TRBD1 (5 bases). V lost 3 bases and J 5 bases, leaving 13 bases between the germline ends. The germline V gene encodes CDR1 MNHEY and CDR2 SVGAGI. The CDR3 length is 15 residues. This CDR3 reads CASSYLGDGNEKLFF. Here the CDR3 DNA reads TGTGCCAGCAGTTATTTGGGGGACGGCAATGAAAAACTGTTTTTT.

The chain uses TRBV19 and TRBJ1-5; D perhaps matches TRBD1 (6 bases). CDR3 size: 13 residues. Trimming left V 5 bases short and J 6 bases short, with 11 bases between. Germline CDR1 reads LNHDA; CDR2 reads SQIVND (reference sequence). This CDR3 is CASSPGGLQPQHF. The CDR3 DNA follows: TGTGCCAGTAGTCCCGGGGGGCTTCAGCCCCAGCATTTT.

The chain links TRBV11-3 to TRBJ1-1; unclear D gene. This CDR3 comprises 13 residues. Germline V gene data show CDR1 as SGHNT and CDR2 as YENEEA. V lost 1 base and J 7 bases, leaving 10 bases between the germline ends. The CDR3 coding sequence is TGTGCCAGCAGCTTAGTCCCATGGGGTGAAGCTTTCTTT. This translates into CASSLVPWGEAFF.

This chain links TRBV5-5 with TRBJ2-2; D gene unclear. The CDR3 loop spans 15 amino acids. V lost 0 bases and J 5 bases, leaving 11 bases between the germline ends. Germline V CDR1 and CDR2: SGHKS, YYEKEE (reference sequence). DNA for the CDR3: TGTGCCAGCAGCTTGGTGGAAGTAAGGACCGGGGAGCTGTTTTTT. Amino acid sequence: CASSLVEVRTGELFF. Supplemented by reference TRBV5-5 and TRBJ2-2, the full variable domain reads DAGVTQSPTHLIKTRGQQVTLRCSPISGHKSVSWYQQVLGQGPQFIFQYYEKEERGRGNFPDRFSARQFPNYSSELNVNALLLGDSALYLCASSLVEVRTGELFFGEGSRLTVL.

This clonotype was seen ten or more times. The V gene is TRBV7-3, the J gene TRBJ2-1; TRBD1 matches at 9 bases. The germline V gene encodes CDR1 SGHTA and CDR2 FQGTGA. Losses at the gene ends were 5 bases for V and 0 bases for J; bases not matched to a gene: 2. The CDR3 consists of 15 residues. The CDR3 is CASSPTGGSYNEQFF. The CDR3 bases are TGTGCCAGCAGCCCGACAGGGGGCTCCTACAATGAGCAGTTCTTC.

This rearrangement joins TRBV7-4 to TRBJ2-1; D call uncertain. The V and J ends lost 5 bases and 8 bases respectively, with 7 bases between them. The germline CDR1 and CDR2 sequences are SGHVT and SQSDAQ. This CDR3 contains 11 residues. CDR3 residues: CASSHSDEQFF. CDR3 nucleotide sequence: TGTGCCAGCAGCCATTCGGATGAGCAGTTCTTC.

Written as DNA, the CDR3 is TGCAGCGTTGATGTCGGGACAGCACAAGAGACCCAGTACTTC. This gives the protein CSVDVGTAQETQYF. The chain joins TRBV29-1 to TRBJ2-5; 7 positions match TRBD1. Germline V gene lookup returns CDR1 SQVTM and CDR2 ANQGSEA. This CDR3 has 14 amino acids. Trimming took 3 bases from V and 2 from J; bases not matched to a gene: 6.

The genes are TRBV19 and TRBJ2-7, with 7 bases identical to TRBD1. Germline CDR1 reads LNHDA; CDR2 reads SQIVND (reference sequence). V trimming: 5 bases; J trimming: 5 bases; junction bases outside the gene matches: 6. CDR3 length: 13 residues. This CDR3 is CASSSWGTDEQYF. For the CDR3, the DNA is TGTGCCAGTAGTTCCTGGGGGACAGACGAGCAGTACTTC.

Notes on this clonotype: One end of the junction varies from germline; a read error may be responsible. The rearrangement links TRBV4-1 to TRBJ2-4; TRBD1 matches 8 bases. This CDR3 comprises 15 residues. Germline CDR1 reads MGHRA; CDR2 reads YSYEKL. CDR3 amino acids: CASNQPTGAKNIQYF. The CDR3 DNA reads as TGCGCCAGCAACCAACCGACAGGGGCTAAAAACATTCAGTACTTC.

This clonotype was counted a few times. The chain combines TRBV19 with TRBJ1-1; D is unresolved. Germline V gene lookup returns CDR1 LNHDA and CDR2 SQIVND (reference sequence). V lost 7 bases and J lost 3, with 12 bases in between. The CDR3 runs 13 residues. The CDR3 sequence: CASNFGRHTEAFF. CDR3 coding DNA: TGTGCCAGTAATTTTGGACGTCACACTGAAGCTTTCTTT. Full variable domain (rest looked up from reference TRBV19 and TRBJ1-1): DGGITQSPKYLFRKEGQNVTLSCEQNLNHDAMYWYRQDPGQGLRLIYYSQIVNDFQKGDIAEGYSVSREKKESFPLTVTSAQKNPTAFYLCASNFGRHTEAFFGQGTRLTVV.